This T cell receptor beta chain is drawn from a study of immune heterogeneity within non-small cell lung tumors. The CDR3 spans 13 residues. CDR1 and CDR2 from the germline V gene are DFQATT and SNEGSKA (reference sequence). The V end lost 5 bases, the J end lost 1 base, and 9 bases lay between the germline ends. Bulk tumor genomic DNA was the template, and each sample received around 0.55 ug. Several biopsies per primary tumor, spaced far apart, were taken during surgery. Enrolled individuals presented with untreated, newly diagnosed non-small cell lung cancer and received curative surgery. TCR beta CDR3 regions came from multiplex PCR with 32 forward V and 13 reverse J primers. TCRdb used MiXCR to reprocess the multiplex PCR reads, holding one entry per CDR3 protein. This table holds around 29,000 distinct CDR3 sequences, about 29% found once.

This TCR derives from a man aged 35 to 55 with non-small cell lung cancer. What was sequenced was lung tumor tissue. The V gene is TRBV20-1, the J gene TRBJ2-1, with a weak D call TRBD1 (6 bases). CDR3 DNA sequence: TGCAGTGCTGCTACAGGGTCCTACAATGAGCAGTTCTTC. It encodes CSAATGSYNEQFF.